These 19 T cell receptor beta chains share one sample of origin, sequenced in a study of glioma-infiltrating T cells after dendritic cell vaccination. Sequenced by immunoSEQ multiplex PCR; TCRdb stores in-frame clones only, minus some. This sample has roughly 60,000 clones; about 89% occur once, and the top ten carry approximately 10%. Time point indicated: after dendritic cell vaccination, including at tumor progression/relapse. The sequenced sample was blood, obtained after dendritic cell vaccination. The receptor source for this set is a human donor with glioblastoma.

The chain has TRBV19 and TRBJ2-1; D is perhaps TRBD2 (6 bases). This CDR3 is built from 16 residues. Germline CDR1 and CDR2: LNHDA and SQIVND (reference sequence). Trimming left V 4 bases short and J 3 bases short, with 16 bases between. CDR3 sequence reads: CASSRRGGGDYNEQFF. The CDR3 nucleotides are TGTGCCAGTAGTAGGCGTGGCGGAGGGGACTACAATGAGCAGTTCTTC.

This CDR3 reads CASTRDSPTYEQYF. The CDR3 region has the DNA TGCGCCAGCACCCGGGACTCTCCTACCTACGAGCAGTACTTC. The chain couples TRBV10-2 to TRBJ2-7; TRBD2 is a possible D gene (6 bases). CDR3 length: 14 residues. The germline CDR1 and CDR2 sequences are WSHSY and SAAADI. V dropped 7 bases and J dropped 2 bases, with 15 bases sitting between them.

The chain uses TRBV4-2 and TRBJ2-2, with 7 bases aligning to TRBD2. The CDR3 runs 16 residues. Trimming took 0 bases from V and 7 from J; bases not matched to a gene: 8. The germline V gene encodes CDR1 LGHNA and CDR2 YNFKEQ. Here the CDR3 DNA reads TGTGCCAGCAGCCAAGACCGTAGCGGGTACGACGGGGAGCTGTTTTTT. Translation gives CASSQDRSGYDGELFF.

The CDR3: CASSETTGGTDTQYF. CDR3 coding DNA: TGTGCCAGCAGTGAAACGACAGGGGGCACAGATACGCAGTATTTT. The chain links TRBV2 to TRBJ2-3; TRBD1 matches 8 bases. J gave up 1 base and V 2 bases, and 2 bases lay outside the gene matches. The CDR3 loop spans 15 amino acids. Germline V gene lookup returns CDR1 SNHLY and CDR2 FYNNEI.

CDR3 amino acids: CASSQDSWTSINEQYF. As DNA, the CDR3 is TGCGCCAGCAGCCAGGATTCCTGGACTAGCATCAACGAGCAGTACTTC. V is TRBV4-3 and J is TRBJ2-7; TRBD2 agrees at 8 bases. Germline V gene lookup returns CDR1 LGHNA and CDR2 YSLEER. This CDR3 contains 16 residues. With 3 bases clipped from V and 5 bases from J, the junction kept 12 bases outside the gene matches.

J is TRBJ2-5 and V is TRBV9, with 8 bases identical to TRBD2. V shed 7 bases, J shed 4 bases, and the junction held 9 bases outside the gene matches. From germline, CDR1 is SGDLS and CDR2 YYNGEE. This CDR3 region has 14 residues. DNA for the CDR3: TGTGCCAGCGCACCCTCGGGGGGGGGAGAGACCCAGTACTTC. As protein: CASAPSGGGETQYF. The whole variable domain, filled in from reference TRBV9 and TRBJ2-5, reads DSGVTQTPKHLITATGQRVTLRCSPRSGDLSVYWYQQSLDQGLQFLIQYYNGEERAKGNILERFSAQQFPDLHSELNLSSLELGDSALYFCASAPSGGGETQYFGPGTRLLVL.

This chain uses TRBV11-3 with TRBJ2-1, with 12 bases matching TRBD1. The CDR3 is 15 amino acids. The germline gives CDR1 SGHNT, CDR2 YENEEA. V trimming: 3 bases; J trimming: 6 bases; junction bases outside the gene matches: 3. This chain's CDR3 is CASSFRDRGLNEQFF. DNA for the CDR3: TGTGCCAGCAGCTTCCGGGACAGGGGGCTCAATGAGCAGTTCTTC.

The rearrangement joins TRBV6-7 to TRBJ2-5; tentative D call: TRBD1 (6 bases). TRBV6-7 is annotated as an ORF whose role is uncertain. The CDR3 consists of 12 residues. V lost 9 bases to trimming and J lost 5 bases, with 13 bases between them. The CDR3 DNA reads TGTGCCAGGGACAGTTCCCGGGAGACCCAGTACTTC. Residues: CARDSSRETQYF.

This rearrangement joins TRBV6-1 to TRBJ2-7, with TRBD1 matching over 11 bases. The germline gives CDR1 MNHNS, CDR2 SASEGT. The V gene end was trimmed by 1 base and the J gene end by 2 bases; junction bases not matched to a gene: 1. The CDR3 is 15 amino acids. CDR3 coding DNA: TGTGCCAGCAGTGAAGGGGGACAGGGGGCCTACGAGCAGTACTTC. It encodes CASSEGGQGAYEQYF.

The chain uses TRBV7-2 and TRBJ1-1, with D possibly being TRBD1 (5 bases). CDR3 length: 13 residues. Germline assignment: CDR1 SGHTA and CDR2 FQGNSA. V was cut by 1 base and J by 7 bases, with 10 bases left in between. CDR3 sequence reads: CASSLGWQGEAFF. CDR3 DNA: TGTGCCAGCAGCTTAGGGTGGCAGGGTGAAGCTTTCTTT. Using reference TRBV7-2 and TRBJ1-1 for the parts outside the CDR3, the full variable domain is GAGVSQSPSNKVTEKGKDVELRCDPISGHTALYWYRQSLGQGLEFLIYFQGNSAPDKSGLPSDRFSAERTGGSVSTLTIQRTQQEDSAVYLCASSLGWQGEAFFGQGTRLTVV.

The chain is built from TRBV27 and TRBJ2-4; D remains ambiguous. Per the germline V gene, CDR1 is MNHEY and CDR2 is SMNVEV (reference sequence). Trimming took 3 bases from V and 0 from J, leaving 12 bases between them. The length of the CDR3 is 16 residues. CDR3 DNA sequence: TGTGCCAGCAGTTTCGTGAATCTAAAAGCCAAAAACATTCAGTACTTC. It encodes CASSFVNLKAKNIQYF.

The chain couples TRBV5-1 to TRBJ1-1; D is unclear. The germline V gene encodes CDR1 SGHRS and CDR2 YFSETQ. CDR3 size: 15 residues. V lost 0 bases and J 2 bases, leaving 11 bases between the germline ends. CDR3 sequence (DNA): TGCGCCAGCAGCTTGGACGCCCCGCGAAACACTGAAGCTTTCTTT. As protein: CASSLDAPRNTEAFF. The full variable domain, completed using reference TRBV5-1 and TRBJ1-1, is KAGVTQTPRYLIKTRGQQVTLSCSPISGHRSVSWYQQTPGQGLQFLFEYFSETQRNKGNFPGRFSGRQFSNSRSEMNVSTLELGDSALYLCASSLDAPRNTEAFFGQGTRLTVV.

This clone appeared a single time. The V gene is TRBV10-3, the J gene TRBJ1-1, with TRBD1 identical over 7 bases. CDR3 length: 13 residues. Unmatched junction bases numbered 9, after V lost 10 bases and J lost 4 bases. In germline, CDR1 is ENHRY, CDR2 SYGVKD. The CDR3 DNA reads TGTGCCACCAATGACAGGGAGGGCACTGAAGCTTTCTTT. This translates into CATNDREGTEAFF.

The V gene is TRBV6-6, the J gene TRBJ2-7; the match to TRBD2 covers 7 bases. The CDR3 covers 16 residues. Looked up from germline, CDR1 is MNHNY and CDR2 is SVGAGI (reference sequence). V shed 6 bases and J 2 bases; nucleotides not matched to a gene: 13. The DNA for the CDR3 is TGTGCCAGCAGGCCAACTAGCGCCTACTCAACCTACGAGCAGTACTTC. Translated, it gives CASRPTSAYSTYEQYF.

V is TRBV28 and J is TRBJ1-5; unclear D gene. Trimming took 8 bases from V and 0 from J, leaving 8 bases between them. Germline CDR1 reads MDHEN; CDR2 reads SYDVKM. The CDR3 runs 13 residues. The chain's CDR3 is CASGSDSNQPQHF. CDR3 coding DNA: TGTGCCAGCGGTTCAGATAGCAATCAGCCCCAGCATTTT.

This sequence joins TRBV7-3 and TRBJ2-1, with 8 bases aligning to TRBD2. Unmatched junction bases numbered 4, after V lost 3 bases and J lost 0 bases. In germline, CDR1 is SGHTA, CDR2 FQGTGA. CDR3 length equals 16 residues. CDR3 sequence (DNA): TGTGCCAGCAGCTTGCCGGGAGGGAGCTCCTACAATGAGCAGTTCTTC. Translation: CASSLPGGSSYNEQFF.

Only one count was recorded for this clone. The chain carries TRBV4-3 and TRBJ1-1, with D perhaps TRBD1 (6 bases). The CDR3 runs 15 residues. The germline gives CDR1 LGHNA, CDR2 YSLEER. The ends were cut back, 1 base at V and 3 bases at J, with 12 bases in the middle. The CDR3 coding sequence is TGCGCCAGCAGCCAAGTATCGGGGGGCGACACTGAAGCTTTCTTT. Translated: CASSQVSGGDTEAFF.

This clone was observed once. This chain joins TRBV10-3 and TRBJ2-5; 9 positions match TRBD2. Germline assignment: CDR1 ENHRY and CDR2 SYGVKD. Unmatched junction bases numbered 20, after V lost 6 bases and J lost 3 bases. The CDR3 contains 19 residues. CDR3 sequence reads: CAISLKRARTSDIEETQYF. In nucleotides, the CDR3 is TGTGCCATCAGCCTAAAAAGAGCCCGGACTAGCGACATAGAAGAGACCCAGTACTTC.

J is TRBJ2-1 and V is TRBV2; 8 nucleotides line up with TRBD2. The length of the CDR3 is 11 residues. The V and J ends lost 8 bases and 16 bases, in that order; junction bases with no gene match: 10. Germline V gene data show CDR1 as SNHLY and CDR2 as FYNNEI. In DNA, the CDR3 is TGTGCCAGCCGGGAACCGGGACTAGTTTTCTTC. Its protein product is CASREPGLVFF. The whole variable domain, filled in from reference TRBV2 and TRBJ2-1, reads EPEVTQTPSHQVTQMGQEVILRCVPISNHLYFYWYRQILGQKVEFLVSFYNNEISEKSEIFDDQFSVERPDGSNFTLKIRSTKLEDSAMYFCASREPGLVFFGPGTRLTVL.